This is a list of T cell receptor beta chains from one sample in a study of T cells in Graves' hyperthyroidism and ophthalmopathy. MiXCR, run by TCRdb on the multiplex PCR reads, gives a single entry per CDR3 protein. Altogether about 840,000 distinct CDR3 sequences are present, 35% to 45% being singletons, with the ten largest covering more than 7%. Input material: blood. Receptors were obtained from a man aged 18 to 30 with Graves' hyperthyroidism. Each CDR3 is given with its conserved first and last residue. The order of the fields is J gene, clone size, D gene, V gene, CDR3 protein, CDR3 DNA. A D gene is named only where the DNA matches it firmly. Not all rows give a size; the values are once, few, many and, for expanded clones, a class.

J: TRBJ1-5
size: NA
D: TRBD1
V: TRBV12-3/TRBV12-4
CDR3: CASSATGFTQHF
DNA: TGTGCCAGCAGTGCGACAGGGTTTACCCAGCATTTT

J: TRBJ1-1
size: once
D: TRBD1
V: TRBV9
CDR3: CASSPLTGWNTEAFF
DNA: TGTGCCAGCAGCCCGCTGACAGGGTGGAACACTGAAGCTTTCTTT

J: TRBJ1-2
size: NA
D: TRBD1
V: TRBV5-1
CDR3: CASSVQGRNGYTF
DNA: TGCGCCAGCAGCGTACAGGGGAGGAATGGCTACACCTTC

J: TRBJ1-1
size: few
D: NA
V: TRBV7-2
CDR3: CASSSVAGSRAEAFF
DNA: TGTGCCAGCAGCTCAGTCGCGGGTAGCCGAGCTGAAGCTTTCTTT

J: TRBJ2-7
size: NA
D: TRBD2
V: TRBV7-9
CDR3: CASSPRLAVYEQYF
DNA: TGTGCCAGCAGCCCAAGACTAGCGGTCTACGAGCAGTACTTC

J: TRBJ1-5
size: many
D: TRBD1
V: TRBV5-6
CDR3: CASSWWDSNQPQHF
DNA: TGTGCCAGCAGCTGGTGGGACAGTAATCAGCCCCAGCATTTT

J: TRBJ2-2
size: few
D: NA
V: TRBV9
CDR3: CASSVWAGELFF
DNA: TGTGCCAGCAGCGTGTGGGCCGGGGAGCTGTTTTTT

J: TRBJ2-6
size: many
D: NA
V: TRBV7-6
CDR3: CASSLEKFSGANVLTF
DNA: TGTGCCAGCAGCTTAGAGAAGTTCTCTGGGGCCAACGTCCTGACTTTC

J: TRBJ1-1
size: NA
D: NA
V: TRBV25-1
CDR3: CARDRMNTEAFF
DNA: TGTGCTAGAGATCGGATGAACACTGAAGCTTTCTTT

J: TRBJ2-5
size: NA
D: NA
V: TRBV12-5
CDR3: CASGFYLELAQETQYF
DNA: TGTGCTAGTGGTTTCTACCTCGAGTTGGCCCAAGAGACCCAGTACTTC

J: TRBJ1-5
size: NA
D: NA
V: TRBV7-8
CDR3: CASSQVTPAGNQPQHF
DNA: TGCGCCAGCAGCCAAGTAACGCCCGCGGGCAATCAGCCCCAGCATTTT

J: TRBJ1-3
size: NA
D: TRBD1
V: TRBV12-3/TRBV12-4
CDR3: CASSSTGGPGNTIYF
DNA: TGTGCCAGCAGTTCAACAGGGGGCCCTGGAAACACCATATATTTT

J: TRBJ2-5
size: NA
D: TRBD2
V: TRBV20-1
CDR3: CSARGLAEGGETQYF
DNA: TGCAGTGCTAGAGGGCTAGCGGAAGGTGGAGAGACCCAGTACTTC